A single TCR beta chain is shown here with its context. From germline, CDR1 is MDHEN and CDR2 SYDVKM. V lost 3 bases, J lost 1 base, and 7 bases lay in between. The CDR3 loop spans 13 amino acids. This entry belongs to a study of blood T cell repertoires in COVID-19. This table comes from immunoSEQ multiplex PCR, and its TCRdb copy is limited to in-frame clones, with some not included. The sample lists over 200,000 clones, roughly 80% occurring once. The clonotype originates from a human donor in a cohort sampled during active COVID-19. The V call is TRBV28, the J call TRBJ2-7; D gene unclear. Sequencing was done on a sample of peripheral blood. CDR3 sequence (DNA): TGTGCCAGCAGTTTGGCCAGATCCTACGAGCAGTACTTC. This sequence encodes CASSLARSYEQYF.